This T cell receptor (beta chain) is drawn from a study of T cells in localized non-small cell lung cancer. Study-level findings and limits: Uninvolved adjacent lung showed higher T cell clonality than tumor. For the top 100 tumor clones, a median about 60 also appeared in adjacent lung.

Germline V gene lookup returns CDR1 GTSNPN and CDR2 SVGIG (reference sequence). V gave up 3 bases and J gave up 4 bases; unmatched junction bases: 7. The CDR3 consists of 15 residues. As to this clone: Its antigen is as yet unknown.

Assay: immunoSEQ multiplex PCR; the TCRdb copy retains only in-frame clones and omits some. Of some 4,000 clones in the sample, around 35% were seen once. This clonotype was sampled from a woman aged 35 to 75 with stage I lung adenocarcinoma. The sequencing here drew on normal lung tissue next to the tumor, taken before any cancer treatment. This chain connects TRBV30 to TRBJ2-1; 9 bases are shared with TRBD2. The CDR3 sequence: CAWSIGTSPYNEQFF. In DNA form, the CDR3 reads TGTGCCTGGAGCATTGGGACTAGCCCTTACAATGAGCAGTTCTTC. The full variable domain, with the rest looked up from reference TRBV30 and TRBJ2-1, is SQTIHQWPATLVQPVGSPLSLECTVEGTSNPNLYWYRQAAGRGLQLLFYSVGIGQISSEVPQNLSASRPQDRQFILSSKKLLLSDSGFYLCAWSIGTSPYNEQFFGPGTRLTVL.